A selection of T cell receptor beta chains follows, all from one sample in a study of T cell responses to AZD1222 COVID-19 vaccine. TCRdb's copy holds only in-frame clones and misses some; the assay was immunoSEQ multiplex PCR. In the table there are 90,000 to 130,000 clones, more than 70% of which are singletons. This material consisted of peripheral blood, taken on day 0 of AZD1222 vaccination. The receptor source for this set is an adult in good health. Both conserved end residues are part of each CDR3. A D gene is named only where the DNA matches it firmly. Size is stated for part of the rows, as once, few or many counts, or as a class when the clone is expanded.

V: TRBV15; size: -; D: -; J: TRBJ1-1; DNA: TGTGCCACCAGCCCCCATGGCCAGATAATGAACACTGAAGCTTTCTTT; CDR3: CATSPHGQIMNTEAFF
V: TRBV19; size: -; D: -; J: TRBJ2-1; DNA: TGTGCCAGTAGTATAGTCGGAGGCGAGCAGTTCTTC; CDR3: CASSIVGGEQFF
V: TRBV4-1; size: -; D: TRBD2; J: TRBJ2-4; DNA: TGCGCCAGCAGCCAAGCTTGGGCGGGGGTAGCCAAAAACATTCAGTACTTC; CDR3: CASSQAWAGVAKNIQYF
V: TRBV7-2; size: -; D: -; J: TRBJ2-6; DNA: TGTGCCAGCAGCTTAGTCTTAGTACAGGGAGTTCATGGGGCCAACGTCCTGACTTTC; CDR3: CASSLVLVQGVHGANVLTF
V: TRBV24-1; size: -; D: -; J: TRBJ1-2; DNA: TGTGCCACCAGTGATTTACCGGGAAACTATGGCTACACCTTC; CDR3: CATSDLPGNYGYTF
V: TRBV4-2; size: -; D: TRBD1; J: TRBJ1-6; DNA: TGTGCCAGCAGCCAAGGGGCAGGACAGGGAAGCGATTCACCCCTCCACTTT; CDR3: CASSQGAGQGSDSPLHF
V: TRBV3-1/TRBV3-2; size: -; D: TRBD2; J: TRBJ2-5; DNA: TGTGCCAGCAGCCCACCCTGGGGGGGTCCCAGTCAAGAGACCCAGTACTTC; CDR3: CASSPPWGGPSQETQYF
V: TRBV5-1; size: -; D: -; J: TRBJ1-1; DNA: TGCGCCAGCAGCTTGCCAGGGGCCGGCACTGAAGCTTTCTTT; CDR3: CASSLPGAGTEAFF
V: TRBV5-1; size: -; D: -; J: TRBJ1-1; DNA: TGCGCCAGCAGCTTGGCCGACAACACTGAAGCTTTCTTT; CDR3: CASSLADNTEAFF
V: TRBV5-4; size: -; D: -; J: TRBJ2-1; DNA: TGTGCCAGCAGCTCGTTTGGCAATGAGCAGTTCTTC; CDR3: CASSSFGNEQFF
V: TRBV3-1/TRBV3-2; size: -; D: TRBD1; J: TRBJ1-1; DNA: TGTGCCAGCAGCCACGGGACAGGATCCACTGAAGCTTTCTTT; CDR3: CASSHGTGSTEAFF
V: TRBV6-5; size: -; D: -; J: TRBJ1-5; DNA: TGTGCCAGCAGTTACTCCTGGGACGGGAATCAGCCCCAGCATTTT; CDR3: CASSYSWDGNQPQHF
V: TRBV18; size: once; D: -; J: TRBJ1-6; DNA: TGTGCCAGCTCACCGAGTTTCGGGGGACAAATCTATAATTCACCCCTCCACTTT; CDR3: CASSPSFGGQIYNSPLHF
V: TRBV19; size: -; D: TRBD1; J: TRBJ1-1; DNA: TGTGCCAGTAGTGTACCGGGACAGGGTAATCGAGCTTTCTTT; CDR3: CASSVPGQGNRAFF
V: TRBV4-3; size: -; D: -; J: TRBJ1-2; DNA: TGCGCCAGCAGCCAGGATGACTCTAACTATGGCTACACCTTC; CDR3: CASSQDDSNYGYTF
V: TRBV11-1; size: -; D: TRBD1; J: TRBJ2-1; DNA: TGTGCCAGCGGGCTTGGGGCAGGGGGCTACAATGAGCAGTTCTTC; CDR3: CASGLGAGGYNEQFF
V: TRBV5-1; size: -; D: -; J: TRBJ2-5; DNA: TGCGCCAGCAGCCCACAGGGCCTCCAAGAGACCCAGTACTTC; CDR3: CASSPQGLQETQYF
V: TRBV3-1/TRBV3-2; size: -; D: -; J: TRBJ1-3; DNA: TGTGCCAGCAGCCAAGCATTTAGCGGCAGCCCCTCTGGAAACACCATATATTTT; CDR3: CASSQAFSGSPSGNTIYF
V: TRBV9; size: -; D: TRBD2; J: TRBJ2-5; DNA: TGTGCCAGCAACGTTGGACTAGCGGGGGCAGGCGAGACCCAGTACTTC; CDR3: CASNVGLAGAGETQYF
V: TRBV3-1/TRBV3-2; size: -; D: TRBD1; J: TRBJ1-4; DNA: TGTGCCAGCAGCCAAGTGACAGGGTCAAATGAAAAACTGTTTTTT; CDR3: CASSQVTGSNEKLFF
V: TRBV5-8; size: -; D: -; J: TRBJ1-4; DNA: TGTGCCAGCAGCTTGGAGGGGTATGAAAAACTGTTTTTT; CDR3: CASSLEGYEKLFF
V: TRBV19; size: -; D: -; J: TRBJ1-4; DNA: TGTGCCAGTAAACAAACAGGGCCAACTAATGAAAAACTGTTTTTT; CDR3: CASKQTGPTNEKLFF
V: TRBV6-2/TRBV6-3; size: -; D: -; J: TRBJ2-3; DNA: TGTGCCAGCAGTTACTCAAGACGGCAGAGCCTCACAGATACGCAGTATTTT; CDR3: CASSYSRRQSLTDTQYF
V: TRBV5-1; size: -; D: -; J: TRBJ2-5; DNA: TGCGCCACCGGGACCCAAGAGACCCAGTACTTC; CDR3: CATGTQETQYF
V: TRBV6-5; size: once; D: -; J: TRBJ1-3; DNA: TGTGCCAGCAGCAGAATGACGGGCTCTGGAAACACCATATATTTT; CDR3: CASSRMTGSGNTIYF
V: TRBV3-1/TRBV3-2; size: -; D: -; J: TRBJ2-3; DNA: TGTGCCAGCAGCCAAGACCCGGCGCAGGGCGCAGATACGCAGTATTTT; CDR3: CASSQDPAQGADTQYF
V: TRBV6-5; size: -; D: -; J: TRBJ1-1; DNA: TGTGCCAGCAGTTACTCGAATGGCCGGGAAGCTTTCTTT; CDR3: CASSYSNGREAFF
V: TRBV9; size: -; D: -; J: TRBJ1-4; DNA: TGTGCCAGCAGCCGGGGAGGGACAACTAATGAAAAACTGTTTTTT; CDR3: CASSRGGTTNEKLFF
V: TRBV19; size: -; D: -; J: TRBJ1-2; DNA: TGTGCCAGCCGACCCGGGACACCATATGGCTACACCTTC; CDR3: CASRPGTPYGYTF
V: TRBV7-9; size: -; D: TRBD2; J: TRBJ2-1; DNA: TGTGCCAGCAGCCCTCCCGGGGGAGGGGTTGAGGAGCAGTTCTTC; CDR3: CASSPPGGGVEEQFF
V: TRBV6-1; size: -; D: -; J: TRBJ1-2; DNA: TGTGCCAGCAGTGAAACCGGACACCCAAGGACCTTC; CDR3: CASSETGHPRTF
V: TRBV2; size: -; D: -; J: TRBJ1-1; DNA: TGTGCCAGCTCGAGCAACACTGAAGCTTTCTTT; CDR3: CASSSNTEAFF
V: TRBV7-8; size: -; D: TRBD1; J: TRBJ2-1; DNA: TGTGCCAGCAGCTTATGGACCGGGACAGGGATTTTCAATGAGCAGTTCTTC; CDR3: CASSLWTGTGIFNEQFF
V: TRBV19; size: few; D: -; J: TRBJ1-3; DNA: TGTGCCAGTAGGAACGGCAGGGGATTGGACACCATATATTTT; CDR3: CASRNGRGLDTIYF
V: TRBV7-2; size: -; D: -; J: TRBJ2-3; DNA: TGTGCCAGCAGGGGGGGACCTGCAGATACGCAGTATTTT; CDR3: CASRGGPADTQYF
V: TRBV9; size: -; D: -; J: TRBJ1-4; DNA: TGTGCCAGCAGCGCGAGGACGGGTTTTAATGAAAAACTGTTTTTT; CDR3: CASSARTGFNEKLFF
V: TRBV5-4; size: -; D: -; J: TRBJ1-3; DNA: TGTGCCAGCAGCTTGAACACAGCCTACTCTGGAAACACCATATATTTT; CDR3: CASSLNTAYSGNTIYF
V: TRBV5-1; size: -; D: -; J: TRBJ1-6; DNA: TGCGCCAGCAGCTTGGCGGAGGGGAGTAATAATTCACCCCTCCACTTT; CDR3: CASSLAEGSNNSPLHF
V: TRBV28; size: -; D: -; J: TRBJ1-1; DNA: TGTGCCAGCAGTCCCCCGGCGGGGCAGAACACTGAAGCTTTCTTT; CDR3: CASSPPAGQNTEAFF
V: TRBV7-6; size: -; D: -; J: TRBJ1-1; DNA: TGTGCCAGCAGCTCGACGACAGCGAACACTGAAGCTTTCTTT; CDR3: CASSSTTANTEAFF
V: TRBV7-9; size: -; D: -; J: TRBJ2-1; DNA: TGTGCCAGCAGCTTAGGTCGGGGTGGCTACAATGAGCAGTTCTTC; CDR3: CASSLGRGGYNEQFF
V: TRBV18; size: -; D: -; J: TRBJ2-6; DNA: TGTGCCAGCTCACCATTGGTTCCAACAAACGTCCTGACTTTC; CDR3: CASSPLVPTNVLTF
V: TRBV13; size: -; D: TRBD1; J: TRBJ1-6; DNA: TGTGCCAGCAGCTTGGGCGCGACAGGGGTGGGTCGGACCCTCCACTTT; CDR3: CASSLGATGVGRTLHF
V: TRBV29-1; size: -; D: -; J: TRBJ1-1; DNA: TGCAGCGTTGTATCGGGGCAGAACACTGAAGCTTTCTTT; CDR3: CSVVSGQNTEAFF